A selection of T cell receptor beta chains follows, all from one sample in a study of blood T cell repertoires in COVID-19. Sequenced by immunoSEQ multiplex PCR; TCRdb stores in-frame clones only, minus some. This sample yields about half a million clones, of which 89% are seen a single time; approximately 0.9% belongs to the top ten. What was sequenced was peripheral blood. These receptors originate from a man aged 18 to 35 with COVID-19, enrolled during active disease. CDR3s include the opening cysteine and the closing phenylalanine or tryptophan. Each record gives: D gene, J gene, clone size, V gene, CDR3 protein, CDR3 DNA. D genes are given only for firm matches. Clone size is not always given. Where it is, it says once, few, many or a class for expanded clones.

TRBD1 | TRBJ1-6 | - | TRBV5-1 | CASSPGQDNSPLHF | TGCGCCAGCAGTCCGGGACAGGATAATTCACCCCTCCACTTT
TRBD2 | TRBJ2-5 | - | TRBV7-2 | CASSSRVVGGQETQYF | TGTGCCAGCAGCTCCAGGGTAGTCGGGGGGCAAGAGACCCAGTACTTC
- | TRBJ2-7 | - | TRBV19 | CASTHYFGSSYEQYF | TGTGCCAGTACCCACTACTTCGGGAGCTCCTACGAGCAGTACTTC
- | TRBJ1-3 | few | TRBV7-5 | CVTPGGPLGNTIYF | TGTGTCACCCCAGGGGGTCCCCTTGGAAACACCATATATTTT
- | TRBJ2-5 | - | TRBV18 | CASSLLQGDQETQYF | TGTGCCAGCTCACTTTTACAGGGAGATCAAGAGACCCAGTACTTC
TRBD2 | TRBJ2-1 | - | TRBV2 | CASRTSSGVGNGGSYNEQFF | TGTGCCAGCAGGACCTCTAGCGGGGTGGGAAACGGTGGGTCCTACAATGAGCAGTTCTTC
TRBD1 | TRBJ2-1 | - | TRBV7-7 | CASSKTGTGLYNEQFF | TGTGCTAGCAGTAAGACCGGGACAGGCCTCTACAATGAGCAGTTCTTC
TRBD1 | TRBJ1-2 | - | TRBV6-5 | CASVGQGYGYTF | TGTGCCAGCGTGGGACAGGGCTATGGCTACACCTTC
TRBD2 | TRBJ2-5 | - | TRBV2 | CASRVAGTQETQYF | TGTGCCAGCAGAGTAGCGGGAACACAAGAGACCCAGTACTTC
TRBD2 | TRBJ2-1 | few | TRBV5-1 | CASSYGLAGVNEQFF | TGCGCCAGCAGCTATGGACTAGCGGGAGTAAATGAGCAGTTCTTC
TRBD1 | TRBJ1-1 | - | TRBV7-9 | CASSLGQGNEAFF | TGTGCCAGCAGCTTAGGACAGGGGAACGAAGCTTTCTTT
- | TRBJ1-4 | - | TRBV25-1 | CASSPAAPILRFF | TGTGCCAGCAGCCCCGCGGCCCCAATCTTAAGGTTTTTT
- | TRBJ2-7 | - | TRBV6-5 | CASSYSPQGYEQYF | TGTGCCAGCAGTTACTCCCCACAGGGCTACGAGCAGTACTTC
- | TRBJ2-7 | - | TRBV30 | CAWSVGSVGYEQYF | TGTGCCTGGAGTGTAGGTAGCGTGGGGTACGAGCAGTACTTC
- | TRBJ2-1 | once | TRBV5-1 | CASSLSGYEQFF | TGCGCCAGCAGCTTATCAGGGTATGAGCAGTTCTTC
- | TRBJ2-7 | - | TRBV19 | CASSMGTGLPYEQYF | TGTGCCAGTAGTATGGGAACAGGACTACCCTACGAGCAGTACTTC
TRBD2 | TRBJ2-2 | once | TRBV7-8 | CASSLERGAGELFF | TGTGCCAGCAGCTTAGAGCGGGGCGCCGGGGAGCTGTTTTTT
- | TRBJ2-7 | - | TRBV12-5 | CASGLVRSGISYEQYF | TGTGCTAGTGGTTTAGTGAGAAGCGGAATTTCCTACGAGCAGTACTTC
- | TRBJ1-5 | - | TRBV19 | CASSINSHQPQHF | TGTGCCAGTAGTATCAACAGTCATCAGCCCCAGCATTTT
TRBD2 | TRBJ2-2 | many | TRBV5-1 | CASTNPGGDTGELFF | TGCGCCAGCACCAACCCGGGGGGGGACACCGGGGAGCTGTTTTTT
TRBD1 | TRBJ1-6 | - | TRBV28 | CASSFRTGQSPLHF | TGTGCCAGCAGTTTCCGGACAGGGCAGTCACCCCTCCACTTT
TRBD1 | TRBJ2-5 | - | TRBV19 | CASSIGTGGPGETQYF | TGTGCCAGTAGTATAGGCACAGGGGGCCCAGGAGAGACCCAGTACTTC
TRBD2 | TRBJ2-1 | few | TRBV4-1 | CASSFPEAGRNNEQFF | TGCGCCAGCAGCTTTCCCGAAGCGGGACGCAACAATGAGCAGTTCTTC
TRBD2 | TRBJ2-3 | - | TRBV27 | CASSFIVAGARTDTQYF | TGTGCCAGCAGTTTTATAGTAGCGGGGGCCCGCACAGATACGCAGTATTTT
TRBD1 | TRBJ1-5 | - | TRBV6-8 | CASRTRQGDTQPQHF | TGTGCCAGCAGGACACGGCAGGGGGATACTCAGCCCCAGCATTTT
- | TRBJ2-1 | - | TRBV24-1 | CATGKLSGGDNEQFF | TGTGCCACCGGAAAATTAAGCGGAGGGGACAATGAGCAGTTCTTC
TRBD1 | TRBJ1-1 | - | TRBV7-6 | CATRTGQDTEAFF | TGTGCCACCCGGACAGGGCAGGACACTGAAGCTTTCTTT
TRBD1 | TRBJ2-7 | - | TRBV7-8 | CASSLGGQVIEQYF | TGTGCCAGCAGCTTAGGGGGACAGGTCATCGAGCAGTACTTC
- | TRBJ2-3 | once | TRBV6-5 | CASSLRSADTQYF | TGTGCCAGCAGTTTAAGGAGTGCAGATACGCAGTATTTT